A single T cell receptor (beta chain) is shown here with its context. Its target is not known. Deletions cut 1 base from V and 1 base from J, with 14 bases between. CDR3 length: 16 residues. Germline CDR1 is DFQATT and CDR2 is SNEGSKA (reference sequence). This sample stems from a study of T cell repertoires in cytomegalovirus infection. Findings of the study overall: Summed public TCR beta family frequency identified CMV carriers bearing the relevant HLA.

MiXCR, applied by TCRdb to the reads, yields one record per CDR3 protein. The table lists some 240,000 distinct CDR3 sequences, more than 15% of them singletons. The clonotype comes from a human donor in good health (CMV status not recorded). Some clones in this sample may be carry-over from other donors' samples. V and J are TRBV20-1 and TRBJ2-4; weak D call: TRBD2 (6 bases). Sequenced: CD8+ T cells from PBMCs. This CDR3 reads CSARAGLATAKNIQYF. The CDR3 bases are TGCAGTGCTAGAGCCGGCCTAGCGACGGCCAAAAACATTCAGTACTTC.